What follows are 18 T cell receptor beta chains derived from one specimen sequenced in a study of blood T cell repertoires in COVID-19. TCRdb's table, derived via immunoSEQ multiplex PCR, lists solely in-frame clones and lacks some. The profile shows some 220,000 clones, about 84% of them singletons. The sequencing input was peripheral blood. The source of these receptors is a human donor in a cohort sampled during active COVID-19.

Details on this clone: This specimen includes other DNA sequences encoding the same CDR3. The V and J genes are TRBV10-3 and TRBJ1-1; possibly TRBD1 for D (6 bases). Germline lookup yields CDR1 ENHRY and CDR2 SYGVKD. V dropped 2 bases and J dropped 5 bases, with 9 bases sitting between them. This CDR3 is 13 amino acids long. CDR3 nucleotide sequence: TGTGCCATCAGTGAGGGAAGGGGGACTGAAGCTTTCTTT. It codes for CAISEGRGTEAFF.

The rearrangement joins TRBV28 to TRBJ2-7; 14 bases match TRBD2. The germline gives CDR1 MDHEN, CDR2 SYDVKM. V lost 6 bases, J lost 2 bases, and 3 bases stayed unmatched. This CDR3 comprises 15 residues. The chain's CDR3 is CASSPTSGGAYEQYF. CDR3 in DNA: TGTGCCAGCAGCCCGACTAGCGGGGGGGCCTACGAGCAGTACTTC.

CDR3 loop: CSVERLLVVNEQFF. CDR3 nucleotide sequence: TGCAGCGTTGAAAGGCTACTAGTTGTCAATGAGCAGTTCTTC. The chain combines TRBV29-1 with TRBJ2-1, with TRBD2 as a possible D gene (5 bases). The germline V gene has CDR1 SQVTM and CDR2 ANQGSEA. The CDR3 extends over 14 amino acids. V was cut by 2 bases and J by 6 bases, with 14 bases left in between.

J is TRBJ2-7 and V is TRBV28, with 12 bases that match TRBD1. Germline loops: CDR1 MDHEN, CDR2 SYDVKM. The ends lost 6 bases at V and 4 bases at J; junction bases unmatched: 7. The CDR3 has 15 residues. CDR3 in amino acids: CASSQGTGGAYEQYF. In nucleotides, the CDR3 is TGTGCCAGCAGCCAGGGGACAGGGGGCGCGTACGAGCAGTACTTC.

This chain connects TRBV27 to TRBJ2-3, with D hard to call. V was trimmed by 5 bases and J by 1 base, leaving 10 bases between them. The CDR3 runs 14 residues. Germline CDR1 is MNHEY and CDR2 is SMNVEV (reference sequence). CDR3 in DNA: TGTGCCAGCAGTACTTCACAGCGCACAGATACGCAGTATTTT. Protein sequence: CASSTSQRTDTQYF.

This clone was seen more than once but under ten times. The rearrangement joins TRBV28 to TRBJ1-2; D unresolved. Looked up from germline, CDR1 is MDHEN and CDR2 is SYDVKM. Trimming took 3 bases from V and 4 from J, leaving 15 bases between them. The CDR3 is 15 residues long. CDR3: CASSLGRGMFYGYTF. The CDR3 DNA reads as TGTGCCAGCAGTTTGGGTCGGGGTATGTTCTATGGCTACACCTTC.

The chain carries TRBV30 and TRBJ1-4; D gene uncertain. V lost 1 base, J lost 8 bases, and 14 bases lay in between. This CDR3 is built from 14 residues. Germline V gene lookup returns CDR1 GTSNPN and CDR2 SVGIG (reference sequence). For the CDR3, the DNA is TGTGCCTGGAGTGACCCCAGGCGAAACGAAAAACTGTTTTTT. This gives the protein CAWSDPRRNEKLFF.

J is TRBJ2-2 and V is TRBV11-1; D not resolved. V dropped 0 bases and J dropped 8 bases, with 10 bases sitting between them. The CDR3 runs to 14 residues. The germline CDR1 and CDR2 sequences are SGHAT and FQDESV (reference sequence). The CDR3, as DNA: TGTGCCAGCAGCTTAGCAGAGAGGAGTGGGGAGCTGTTTTTT. It codes for CASSLAERSGELFF.

The V gene is TRBV19, the J gene TRBJ1-2; TRBD1 might be the D (5 bases). The germline V and J ends were trimmed by 10 bases and 5 bases, with 14 bases remaining between them. The germline V gene encodes CDR1 LNHDA and CDR2 SQIVND (reference sequence). The CDR3 has 12 residues. CDR3: CATSAGGYGYTF. In DNA form, the CDR3 reads TGTGCCACCTCGGCGGGGGGGTATGGCTACACCTTC.

The chain recombines TRBV5-1 with TRBJ2-3; 7 positions agree with TRBD1. The CDR3 length is 14 residues. The ends lost 4 bases at V and 6 bases at J; junction bases unmatched: 8. Looked up from germline, CDR1 is SGHRS and CDR2 is YFSETQ. CDR3 sequence reads: CASSASTGADTQYF. Here the CDR3 DNA reads TGCGCCAGCAGCGCCTCCACAGGGGCGGATACGCAGTATTTT.

The V call is TRBV19, the J call TRBJ2-3; TRBD2 aligns across 9 bases. This CDR3 is 18 amino acids long. The junction had 17 bases not matched to a gene; V was cut back by 8 bases and J by 2 bases. The germline V gene encodes CDR1 LNHDA and CDR2 SQIVND (reference sequence). CDR3 coding DNA: TGTGCCAGTCGCCCGAGAGGGCGGGGGGGCCCCCTCACAGATACGCAGTATTTT. Protein sequence: CASRPRGRGGPLTDTQYF. Complete variable domain (other parts from reference TRBV19 and TRBJ2-3): DGGITQSPKYLFRKEGQNVTLSCEQNLNHDAMYWYRQDPGQGLRLIYYSQIVNDFQKGDIAEGYSVSREKKESFPLTVTSAQKNPTAFYLCASRPRGRGGPLTDTQYFGPGTRLTVL.

This clone came up a few times. The rearrangement uses TRBV18 and TRBJ1-5; the D gene is possibly TRBD1 (6 bases). The V end was cut by 3 bases, the J end by 4 bases, with 13 bases between. The CDR3 loop spans 15 amino acids. Germline CDR1 KGHSH, CDR2 LQKENI. The CDR3 DNA sequence: TGTGCCAGCTCACCCAGGGGCACTCCTAATCAGCCCCAGCATTTT. It yields the protein CASSPRGTPNQPQHF. The variable domain in full, completed from reference TRBV18 and TRBJ1-5, reads NAGVMQNPRHLVRRRGQEARLRCSPMKGHSHVYWYRQLPEEGLKFMVYLQKENIIDESGMPKERFSAEFPKEGPSILRIQQVVRGDSAAYFCASSPRGTPNQPQHFGDGTRLSIL.

The chain carries TRBV10-3 and TRBJ1-5; tentative D call: TRBD1 (6 bases). Germline lookup yields CDR1 ENHRY and CDR2 SYGVKD. The CDR3 consists of 15 residues. With 2 bases removed from V and 0 bases from J, the gap between germline ends came to 8 bases. The CDR3 spells CAISEPGASNQPQHF. The DNA of the CDR3 is TGTGCCATCAGTGAGCCAGGGGCTAGCAATCAGCCCCAGCATTTT.

This clone appeared once. The rearrangement uses TRBV19 and TRBJ1-1; D is ambiguous. The CDR3 has 14 residues. Trimming took 6 bases from V and 1 from J, leaving 12 bases between them. CDR1 and CDR2 from the germline V gene are LNHDA and SQIVND (reference sequence). CDR3 region: CASRLNYGNTEAFF. CDR3 nucleotides: TGTGCCAGTAGACTGAACTACGGGAACACTGAAGCTTTCTTT.

The chain employs TRBV6-5 and TRBJ1-5; 9 bases agree with TRBD1. The ends lost 0 bases at V and 2 bases at J; junction bases unmatched: 2. CDR1 MNHEY and CDR2 SVGAGI come from the germline V gene. The CDR3 has 16 residues. CDR3 sequence reads: CASSYSGQGRNQPQHF. CDR3 sequence (DNA): TGTGCCAGCAGTTACTCTGGACAGGGGCGCAATCAGCCCCAGCATTTT.

This clone is a singleton in its sample. The CDR3 DNA reads as TGTGCCAGCAGCGTAGATCTTGGGCGCATGGGGGTAGCGGGTTACAATGAGCAGTTCTTC. The encoded protein is CASSVDLGRMGVAGYNEQFF. This sequence joins TRBV9 and TRBJ2-1; TRBD2 aligns across 7 bases. Germline loops: CDR1 SGDLS, CDR2 YYNGEE. The V and J ends lost 0 bases and 4 bases, in that order; junction bases with no gene match: 19. This CDR3 spans 20 amino acids.

V and J are TRBV20-1 and TRBJ2-7; no clear D gene. Trimming left V 6 bases short and J 2 bases short, with 8 bases between. This CDR3 region has 11 residues. From germline, CDR1 is DFQATT and CDR2 SNEGSKA (reference sequence). This CDR3 is CSAVQTYEQYF. Here the CDR3 DNA reads TGCAGTGCGGTCCAGACCTACGAGCAGTACTTC.

V usage is TRBV5-1 and J usage is TRBJ2-2; D is unclear. The V gene's germline CDR1 is SGHRS and CDR2 YFSETQ. The CDR3 covers 13 residues. The V end was cut by 2 bases, the J end by 8 bases, with 10 bases between. The CDR3: CASSFSIRGELFF. CDR3 bases: TGCGCCAGCAGCTTCAGCATCAGGGGGGAGCTGTTTTTT.